Listed here are 3 T cell receptor beta chains from one sample, sequenced in a study of blood T cell repertoires in COVID-19 (dated by TCRdb to 2019 to 2021). Library construction relied on the immunoSEQ multiplex PCR assay. TCRdb obtained this table from immuneACCESS and retained in-frame rearrangements with V and J assigned. These tables miss some clones; where compared with another copy, unresolved V genes account for less than half of the shortfall, and the remainder is unexplained. This sample holds 160,000 or so clones; about four fifths were observed only once. The ten largest make up approximately 11% of the sample. Sample: peripheral blood. The origin of the receptors is a man between 60 and 75 years old with active or convalescent COVID-19.

This clone was detected only once. The gene calls are TRBV3-1 (or the pseudogene TRBV3-2) and TRBJ1-3, with D perhaps matching TRBD1 (5 bases). CDR3 length: 14 amino acids. Trimming cost V 1 base and J 2 bases, with 6 bases left between them. The germline V gene encodes CDR1 LGHDT and CDR2 YNNKEL (reference sequence). In DNA, the CDR3 is TGTGCCAGCAGCCAAGGGACAACTGGAAACACCATATATTTT. This gives the protein CASSQGTTGNTIYF.

The rearrangement uses TRBV7-2 and TRBJ2-7, with 11 bases aligning to TRBD2. This CDR3 contains 17 residues. With 1 base clipped from V and 6 bases from J, the junction kept 11 bases outside the gene matches. CDR1 and CDR2 from the germline V gene are SGHTA and FQGNSA. CDR3 sequence reads: CASSLGMGTSGLGEQYF. DNA for the CDR3: TGTGCCAGCAGCTTAGGGATGGGGACTAGCGGACTTGGCGAGCAGTACTTC.

The gene calls are TRBV2 and TRBJ1-6; D possibly corresponds to TRBD1 (6 bases). The germline V and J ends were trimmed by 6 bases and 7 bases, with 22 bases remaining between them. Germline V gives CDR1 SNHLY, CDR2 FYNNEI. The CDR3 has 17 amino acids. The CDR3 region is CASRKGQSEVRNSPLHF. The CDR3 DNA sequence: TGTGCCAGCAGGAAGGGACAATCGGAGGTGCGAAATTCACCCCTCCACTTT.